Below are 22 T cell receptor beta chains sequenced from a single sample in a study of blood T cell repertoires in COVID-19 (dated by TCRdb to between 2020 and 2021). Library prep was done by the immunoSEQ multiplex PCR assay. TCRdb provides this immuneACCESS table in a form limited to in-frame rearrangements. Some clones are lacking; in checked studies, under half of them reflect an unresolved V gene, and why the rest are absent is not known. The sample table contains about 480,000 clones; only one count was recorded for about 90% of them. The top ten clones comprise nearly 2% of the sample. The material sequenced was PBMCs or T cells enriched from blood (not recorded which). The receptors here all came from a young woman with acute COVID-19.

This chain joins TRBV11-2 and TRBJ2-3; TRBD1 matches 8 bases. There are 14 residues in the CDR3. V shed 3 bases, J shed 1 base, and the junction held 0 bases outside the gene matches. Germline V gene data show CDR1 as SGHAT and CDR2 as FQNNGV. CDR3: CASSLGQGTDTQYF. CDR3 in DNA: TGTGCCAGCAGCTTGGGACAGGGCACAGATACGCAGTATTTT.

The J gene is TRBJ2-7, the V gene TRBV27, with 15 nucleotides matching TRBD2. This CDR3 is built from 14 residues. With 6 bases clipped from V and 6 bases from J, the junction kept 3 bases outside the gene matches. Germline assignment: CDR1 MNHEY and CDR2 SMNVEV (reference sequence). The CDR3 sequence: CASRGLAGGFEQYF. The DNA for the CDR3 is TGTGCCAGCAGGGGACTAGCGGGAGGTTTCGAGCAGTACTTC.

The chain recombines TRBV21-1 with TRBJ2-7; TRBD2, the table's D call, lacks a check against the DNA. TRBV21-1 is a documented pseudogene. The CDR3 extends over 17 amino acids. The CDR3 DNA sequence: TGTGCCAGCAGCAAAAAAGCCGGGGGGGACAGACATTTCGAGCAGTACTTC. Protein sequence: CASSKKAGGDRHFEQYF.

This rearrangement joins TRBV6-2 or TRBV6-3 to TRBJ2-7; D is perhaps TRBD1 (6 bases). CDR1 and CDR2 from the germline V gene are MNHEY and SVGEGT. The CDR3 contains 15 residues. Trimming took off 4 bases at V and 2 bases at J, with 15 bases between the two ends. The CDR3 loop reads CASSFRDTTPYEQYF. The CDR3 DNA follows: TGTGCCAGCAGTTTCCGGGACACTACCCCCTACGAGCAGTACTTC.

The chain carries TRBV12-5 and TRBJ2-3, with 12 bases aligning to TRBD2. This CDR3 is 17 amino acids long. Germline V gene data show CDR1 as LGHNT and CDR2 as FRNRAP. V was clipped by 3 bases and J by 2 bases; unmatched bases: 6. Here the CDR3 DNA reads TGTGCTAGTGGTTTATCTAGCGGGGGGGCAGACACAGATACGCAGTATTTT. Amino acids: CASGLSSGGADTDTQYF.

The chain recombines TRBV10-3 with TRBJ1-2, with 7 bases aligning to TRBD1. The CDR3 extends over 11 amino acids. Germline-derived CDR1 and CDR2 are ENHRY and SYGVKD. V was pared by 10 bases and J by 4 bases, with 3 bases of the junction left unmatched. In DNA form, the CDR3 reads TGTGCCACCCGGGACAGCTATGGCTACACCTTC. Its translation is CATRDSYGYTF.

The table lists this clone with a count of one. CDR3 sequence (DNA): TGTGCCAGCAGCCCGCCGGTTACCACCTACGAGCAGTACTTC. Translating gives CASSPPVTTYEQYF. The chain links TRBV13 to TRBJ2-7; D unresolved. Germline V gene data show CDR1 as PRHDT and CDR2 as FYEKMQ (reference sequence). V was shortened by 5 bases and J by 2 bases, with 13 bases between the two germline ends. This CDR3 has 14 residues.

This chain uses TRBV6-5 with TRBJ2-7; D might be TRBD1 (6 bases). Germline V gene data show CDR1 as MNHEY and CDR2 as SVGAGI. Trimming removed 7 bases from V and 2 bases from J, with 18 bases in between. The CDR3 runs to 15 residues. CDR3 nucleotides: TGTGCCAGCACCCCCAATGAGGGGGTCCCCTACGAGCAGTACTTC. Translation gives CASTPNEGVPYEQYF.

This chain connects TRBV5-1 to TRBJ2-6; D is undetermined. The CDR3 runs to 16 residues. Trimming removed 0 bases from V and 1 base from J, with 8 bases in between. From germline, CDR1 is SGHRS and CDR2 YFSETQ. CDR3 protein: CASSLESVSGANVLTF. The CDR3 DNA is TGCGCCAGCAGCTTGGAGTCGGTTTCTGGGGCCAACGTCCTGACTTTC.

The rearrangement links TRBV6-1 to TRBJ1-5; 9 nucleotides line up with TRBD1. CDR1 is MNHNS and CDR2 is SASEGT in the germline V gene. The J segment lost 2 bases and the V segment lost 2 bases, leaving 7 bases of the junction unmatched. CDR3 length: 17 residues. CDR3 amino acids: CASSEKQGAGGNQPQHF. Written as DNA, the CDR3 is TGTGCCAGCAGTGAAAAACAGGGGGCGGGAGGCAATCAGCCCCAGCATTTT.

This chain links TRBV5-1 with TRBJ1-3, with D unresolved. The V gene's germline CDR1 is SGHRS and CDR2 YFSETQ. The V gene lost 7 bases and the J gene lost 2 bases, with 19 bases spanning the gap. The CDR3 sequence is 16 residues long. CDR3 region: CASGPDNSVTGNTIYF. The DNA of the CDR3 is TGCGCCAGCGGCCCTGACAATTCGGTGACTGGAAACACCATATATTTT.

This clone appeared a few times. The chain uses TRBV5-1 and TRBJ2-3; 7 nucleotides agree with TRBD2. In germline, CDR1 is SGHRS, CDR2 YFSETQ. The CDR3 is 17 amino acids. The V segment lost 1 base and the J segment 5 bases; nucleotides outside the gene matches: 13. The CDR3 sequence is CASSLRYSGAGLDTQYF. DNA for the CDR3: TGCGCCAGCAGCTTGAGGTACAGCGGGGCTGGGTTAGATACGCAGTATTTT.

The V and J genes are TRBV11-2 and TRBJ2-7; 8 bases are shared with TRBD2. The germline V gene encodes CDR1 SGHAT and CDR2 FQNNGV. CDR3 length: 14 residues. J gave up 1 base and V 7 bases, and 6 bases lay outside the gene matches. DNA of the CDR3: TGTGCCAGCACGCTGGGACTAGGTTCCTACGAGCAGTACTTC. Translated, it gives CASTLGLGSYEQYF.

This clone has a handful of counts. The chain joins TRBV9 to TRBJ1-1; D possibly corresponds to TRBD1 (5 bases). The length of the CDR3 is 13 residues. V lost 0 bases, J lost 3 bases, and 6 bases lay in between. Germline V gene lookup returns CDR1 SGDLS and CDR2 YYNGEE. The DNA of the CDR3 is TGTGCCAGCAGCGTAGAAGGGGACACTGAAGCTTTCTTT. Its translation is CASSVEGDTEAFF.

The rearrangement joins TRBV7-2 to TRBJ2-5, with 14 bases identical to TRBD2. The CDR3 extends over 16 amino acids. J was trimmed by 7 bases and V by 3 bases; bases with no gene match: 7. CDR1 is SGHTA and CDR2 is FQGNSA in the germline V gene. The CDR3 spells CASSFGLAGGMGTQYF. DNA for the CDR3: TGTGCCAGCAGCTTTGGACTAGCGGGGGGCATGGGGACCCAGTACTTC. The full variable domain, completed using reference TRBV7-2 and TRBJ2-5, is GAGVSQSPSNKVTEKGKDVELRCDPISGHTALYWYRQSLGQGLEFLIYFQGNSAPDKSGLPSDRFSAERTGGSVSTLTIQRTQQEDSAVYLCASSFGLAGGMGTQYFGPGTRLLVL.

The J gene is TRBJ2-7, the V gene TRBV7-2, with 9 bases matching TRBD2. The CDR3 is made up of 15 amino acids. Germline V CDR1 and CDR2: SGHTA, FQGNSA. Germline trimming cut 7 bases from V and 5 bases from J; bases unmatched to any gene: 12. The CDR3 nucleotides read TGTGCCAGCACCCATAGTCGCGGGAGGGCCAACGAGCAGTACTTC. It yields the protein CASTHSRGRANEQYF.

The V call is TRBV21-1, the J call TRBJ2-5; the table gives TRBD1 as D, unverified against the DNA. TRBV21-1 represents a pseudogene. This CDR3 has 16 residues. CDR3 loop: CASSKVRDRGQETQYF. The CDR3 bases are TGTGCCAGCAGCAAAGTTAGGGACAGGGGCCAAGAGACCCAGTACTTC.

The sample holds a few counts of this clone. V and J are TRBV6-5 and TRBJ2-7; 7 nucleotides line up with TRBD1. There are 15 residues in the CDR3. Germline CDR1 reads MNHEY; CDR2 reads SVGAGI. Germline trimming cut 2 bases from V and 0 bases from J; bases unmatched to any gene: 4. The CDR3 region has the DNA TGTGCCAGCAGTTACCAGGGGGACAGCTCCTACGAGCAGTACTTC. This gives the protein CASSYQGDSSYEQYF.

The chain carries TRBV6-5 and TRBJ1-6; unclear D gene. Germline-derived CDR1 and CDR2 are MNHEY and SVGAGI. V lost 8 bases and J 7 bases, leaving 6 bases between the germline ends. This CDR3 comprises 11 residues. This CDR3 is CASLLNSPLHF. DNA for the CDR3: TGTGCCAGCCTGTTGAATTCACCCCTCCACTTT.

The gene calls are TRBV2 and TRBJ2-4, with D tentatively TRBD2 (5 bases). There are 12 residues in the CDR3. CDR1 is SNHLY and CDR2 is FYNNEI in the germline V gene. V lost 3 bases and J 11 bases, leaving 11 bases between the germline ends. The CDR3 region has the DNA TGTGCCAGCAGTGATGTCGGGGTATTTCAGTACTTC. Encoded protein: CASSDVGVFQYF.

The CDR3 nucleotides read TGTGCCAGCAGCTTAGGAGGGCTTAACACCGGGGAGCTGTTTTTT. Translating it yields CASSLGGLNTGELFF. This sequence joins TRBV7-2 and TRBJ2-2; D may be TRBD2 (5 bases). Trimming pared 1 base from V and 2 bases from J, leaving 8 bases between. The length of the CDR3 is 15 residues. Germline loops: CDR1 SGHTA, CDR2 FQGNSA. The full variable domain, its missing parts supplied by reference TRBV7-2 and TRBJ2-2, is GAGVSQSPSNKVTEKGKDVELRCDPISGHTALYWYRQSLGQGLEFLIYFQGNSAPDKSGLPSDRFSAERTGGSVSTLTIQRTQQEDSAVYLCASSLGGLNTGELFFGEGSRLTVL.

This chain connects TRBV19 to TRBJ1-2; a weak D match, TRBD1 (6 bases). Trimming shortened V by 10 bases and J by 4 bases, and 16 bases separated the two germline ends. CDR3 size: 13 residues. Per the germline V gene, CDR1 is LNHDA and CDR2 is SQIVND (reference sequence). This chain's CDR3 is CATQPGQFYGYTF. CDR3 in DNA: TGTGCCACCCAGCCCGGACAGTTCTATGGCTACACCTTC.